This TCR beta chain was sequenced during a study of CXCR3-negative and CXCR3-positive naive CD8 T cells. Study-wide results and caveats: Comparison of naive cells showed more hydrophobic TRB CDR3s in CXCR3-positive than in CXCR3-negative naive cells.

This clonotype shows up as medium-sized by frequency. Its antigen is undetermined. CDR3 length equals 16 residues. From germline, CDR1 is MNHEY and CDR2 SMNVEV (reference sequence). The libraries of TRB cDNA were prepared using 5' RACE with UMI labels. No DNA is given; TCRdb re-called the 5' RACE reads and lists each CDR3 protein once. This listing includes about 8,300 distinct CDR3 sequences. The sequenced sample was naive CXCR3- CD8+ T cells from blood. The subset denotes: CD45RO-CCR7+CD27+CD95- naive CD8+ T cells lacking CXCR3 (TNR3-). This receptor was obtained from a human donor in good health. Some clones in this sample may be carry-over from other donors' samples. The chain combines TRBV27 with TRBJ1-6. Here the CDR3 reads CASSLAGLPYNSPLHF.